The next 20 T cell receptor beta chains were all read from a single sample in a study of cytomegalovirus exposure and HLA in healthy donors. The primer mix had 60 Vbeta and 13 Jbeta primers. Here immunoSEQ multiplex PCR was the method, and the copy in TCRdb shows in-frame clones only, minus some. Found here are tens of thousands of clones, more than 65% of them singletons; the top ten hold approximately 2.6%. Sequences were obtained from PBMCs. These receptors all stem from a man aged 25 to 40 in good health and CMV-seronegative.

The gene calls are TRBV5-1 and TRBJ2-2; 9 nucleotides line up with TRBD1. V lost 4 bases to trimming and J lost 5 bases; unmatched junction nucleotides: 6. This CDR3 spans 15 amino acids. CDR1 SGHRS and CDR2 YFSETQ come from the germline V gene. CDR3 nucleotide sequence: TGCGCCAGCAGCCTAGTACAGGGGGCGACCGGGGAGCTGTTTTTT. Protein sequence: CASSLVQGATGELFF.

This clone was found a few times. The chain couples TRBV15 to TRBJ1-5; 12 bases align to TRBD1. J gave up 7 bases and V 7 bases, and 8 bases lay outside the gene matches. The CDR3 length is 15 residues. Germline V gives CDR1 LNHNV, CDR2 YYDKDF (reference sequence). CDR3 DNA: TGTGCCACCAACCCGGGACAGGGGGCATGGCAGCCCCAGCATTTT. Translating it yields CATNPGQGAWQPQHF.

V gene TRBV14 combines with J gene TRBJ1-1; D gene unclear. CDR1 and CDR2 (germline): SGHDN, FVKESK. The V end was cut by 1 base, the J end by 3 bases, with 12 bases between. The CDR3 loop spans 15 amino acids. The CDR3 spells CASSQGRSWDTEAFF. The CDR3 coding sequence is TGTGCCAGCAGCCAAGGGAGGTCGTGGGACACTGAAGCTTTCTTT.

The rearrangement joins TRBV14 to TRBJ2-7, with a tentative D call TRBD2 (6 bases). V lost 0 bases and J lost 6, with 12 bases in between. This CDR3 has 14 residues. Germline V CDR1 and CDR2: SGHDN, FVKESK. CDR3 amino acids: CASSQDLLRGEQYF. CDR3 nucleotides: TGTGCCAGCAGCCAAGATCTTTTGCGGGGCGAGCAGTACTTC.

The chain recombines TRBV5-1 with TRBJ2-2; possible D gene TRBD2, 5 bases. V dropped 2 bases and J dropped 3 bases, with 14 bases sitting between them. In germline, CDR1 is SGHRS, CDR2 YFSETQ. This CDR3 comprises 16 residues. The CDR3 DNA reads TGCGCCAGCAGCTTCTGGTCCGGGAACCACACCGGGGAGCTGTTTTTT. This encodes CASSFWSGNHTGELFF.

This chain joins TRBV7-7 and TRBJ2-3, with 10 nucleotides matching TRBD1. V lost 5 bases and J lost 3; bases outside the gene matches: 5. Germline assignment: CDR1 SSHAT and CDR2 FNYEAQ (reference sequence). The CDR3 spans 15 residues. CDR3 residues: CASSVGTGVTDTQYF. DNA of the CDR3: TGTGCCAGCAGCGTGGGGACAGGGGTAACAGATACGCAGTATTTT. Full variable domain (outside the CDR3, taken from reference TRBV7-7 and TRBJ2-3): GAGVSQSPRYKVTKRGQDVTLRCDPISSHATLYWYQQALGQGPEFLTYFNYEAQPDKSGLPSDRFSAERPEGSISTLTIQRTEQRDSAMYRCASSVGTGVTDTQYFGPGTRLTVL.

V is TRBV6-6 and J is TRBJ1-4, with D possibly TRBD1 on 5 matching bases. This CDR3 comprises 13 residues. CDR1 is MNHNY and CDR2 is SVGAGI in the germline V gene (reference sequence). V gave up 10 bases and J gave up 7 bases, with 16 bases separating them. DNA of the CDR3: TGTGCCACCGGGCAGTTAAGGGGTGAAAAACTGTTTTTT. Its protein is CATGQLRGEKLFF.

CDR3 loop: CASSLAKGTHLFRTEAFF. CDR3 DNA: TGTGCCAGCAGCTTAGCGAAGGGGACACACCTGTTTCGCACTGAAGCTTTCTTT. This chain connects TRBV7-2 to TRBJ1-1; TRBD1 is a possible D gene (6 bases). The CDR3 totals 18 residues. Germline V gene sequence: CDR1 SGHTA, CDR2 FQGNSA. The ends were cut back, 0 bases at V and 4 bases at J, with 21 bases in the middle. Full variable domain (rest looked up from reference TRBV7-2 and TRBJ1-1): GAGVSQSPSNKVTEKGKDVELRCDPISGHTALYWYRQSLGQGLEFLIYFQGNSAPDKSGLPSDRFSAERTGGSVSTLTIQRTQQEDSAVYLCASSLAKGTHLFRTEAFFGQGTRLTVV.

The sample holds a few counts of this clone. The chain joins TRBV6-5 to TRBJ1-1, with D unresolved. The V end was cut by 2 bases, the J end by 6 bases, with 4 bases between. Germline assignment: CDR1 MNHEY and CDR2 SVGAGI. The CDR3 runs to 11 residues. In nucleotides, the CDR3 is TGTGCCAGCAGTTACGGGCCTGAAGCTTTCTTT. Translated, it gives CASSYGPEAFF.

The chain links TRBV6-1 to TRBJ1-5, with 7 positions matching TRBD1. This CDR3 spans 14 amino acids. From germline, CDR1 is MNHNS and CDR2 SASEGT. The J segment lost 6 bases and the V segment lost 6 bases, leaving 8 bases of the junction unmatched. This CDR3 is CASSLDRVIQPQHF. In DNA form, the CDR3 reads TGTGCCAGCAGCCTTGACAGGGTAATTCAGCCCCAGCATTTT.

Here the CDR3 DNA reads TGTGCCAGCAGCCAAGTGGGCCGGACTAGCGGTGCAAATGAGCAGTTCTTC. Amino acid sequence: CASSQVGRTSGANEQFF. This chain connects TRBV4-2 to TRBJ2-1; 10 nucleotides line up with TRBD2. Germline CDR1 is LGHNA and CDR2 is YNFKEQ. The CDR3 loop spans 17 amino acids. Unmatched junction bases numbered 10, after V lost 1 base and J lost 7 bases.

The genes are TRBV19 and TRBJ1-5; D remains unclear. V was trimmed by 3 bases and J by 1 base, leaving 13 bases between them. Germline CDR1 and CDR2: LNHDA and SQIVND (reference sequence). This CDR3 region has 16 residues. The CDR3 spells CASSMHEGPSNQPQHF. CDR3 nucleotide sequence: TGTGCCAGTAGTATGCACGAGGGCCCGAGCAATCAGCCCCAGCATTTT.

For the CDR3, the DNA is TGTGCCTGGAGTGTCGTCAATGAGCAGTTCTTC. It encodes CAWSVVNEQFF. The chain combines TRBV30 with TRBJ2-1; D remains ambiguous. Trimming removed 0 bases at V and 6 bases at J, with 3 bases between. The CDR3 length is 11 residues. The V gene's germline CDR1 is GTSNPN and CDR2 SVGIG (reference sequence).

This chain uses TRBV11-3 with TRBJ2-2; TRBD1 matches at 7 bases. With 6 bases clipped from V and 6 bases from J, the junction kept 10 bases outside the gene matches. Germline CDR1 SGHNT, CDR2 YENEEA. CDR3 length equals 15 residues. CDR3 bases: TGTGCCAGCAGTCTAAGACAGGGTGGACCCGGGGAGCTGTTTTTT. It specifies CASSLRQGGPGELFF.

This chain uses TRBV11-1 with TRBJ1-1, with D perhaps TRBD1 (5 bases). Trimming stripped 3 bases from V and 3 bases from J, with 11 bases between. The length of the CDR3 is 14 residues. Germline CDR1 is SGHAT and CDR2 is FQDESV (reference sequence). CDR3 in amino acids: CASSFDGTDTEAFF. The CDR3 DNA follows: TGTGCCAGCAGCTTTGACGGGACTGACACTGAAGCTTTCTTT.

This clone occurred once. CDR3 DNA: TGTGCCAGCAGCGCCGGGTCCTCGGGACTGACCACAGATACGCAGTATTTT. Translation: CASSAGSSGLTTDTQYF. V is TRBV5-8 and J is TRBJ2-3; maybe TRBD2 (6 bases). The CDR3 has 17 amino acids. The germline V gene has CDR1 SGHTS and CDR2 YDEGEE. Between the trimmed V and J ends, which lost 4 bases and 2 bases, there was a span of 20 bases.

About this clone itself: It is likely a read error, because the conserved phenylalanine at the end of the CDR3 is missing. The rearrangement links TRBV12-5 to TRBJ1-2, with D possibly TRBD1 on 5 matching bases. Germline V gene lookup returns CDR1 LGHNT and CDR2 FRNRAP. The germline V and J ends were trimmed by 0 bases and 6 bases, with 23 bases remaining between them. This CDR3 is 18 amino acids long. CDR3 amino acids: CASGLVRGDFSLGNGYTL. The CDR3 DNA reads TGTGCTAGTGGTTTGGTACGAGGGGACTTCTCCCTCGGAAATGGCTACACCCTC.

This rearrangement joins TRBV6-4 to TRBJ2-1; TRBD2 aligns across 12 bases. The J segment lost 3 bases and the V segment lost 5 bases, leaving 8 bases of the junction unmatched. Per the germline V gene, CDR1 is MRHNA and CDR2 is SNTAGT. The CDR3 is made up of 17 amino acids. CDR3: CASSPTSGGLYYNEQFF. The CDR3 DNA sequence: TGTGCCAGCAGTCCGACTAGCGGGGGCCTTTACTACAATGAGCAGTTCTTC.

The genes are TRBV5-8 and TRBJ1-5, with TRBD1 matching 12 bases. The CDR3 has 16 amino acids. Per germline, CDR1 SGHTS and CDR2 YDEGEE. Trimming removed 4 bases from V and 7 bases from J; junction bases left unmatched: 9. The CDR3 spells CASSAGTGGEGQPQHF. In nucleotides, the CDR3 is TGTGCCAGCAGCGCCGGGACAGGGGGCGAAGGGCAGCCCCAGCATTTT.

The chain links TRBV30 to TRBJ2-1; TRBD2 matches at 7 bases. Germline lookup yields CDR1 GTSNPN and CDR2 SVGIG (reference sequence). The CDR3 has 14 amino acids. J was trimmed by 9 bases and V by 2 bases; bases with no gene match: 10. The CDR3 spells CAWSWGGKATEQFF. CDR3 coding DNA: TGTGCCTGGAGTTGGGGGGGGAAGGCGACTGAGCAGTTCTTC.